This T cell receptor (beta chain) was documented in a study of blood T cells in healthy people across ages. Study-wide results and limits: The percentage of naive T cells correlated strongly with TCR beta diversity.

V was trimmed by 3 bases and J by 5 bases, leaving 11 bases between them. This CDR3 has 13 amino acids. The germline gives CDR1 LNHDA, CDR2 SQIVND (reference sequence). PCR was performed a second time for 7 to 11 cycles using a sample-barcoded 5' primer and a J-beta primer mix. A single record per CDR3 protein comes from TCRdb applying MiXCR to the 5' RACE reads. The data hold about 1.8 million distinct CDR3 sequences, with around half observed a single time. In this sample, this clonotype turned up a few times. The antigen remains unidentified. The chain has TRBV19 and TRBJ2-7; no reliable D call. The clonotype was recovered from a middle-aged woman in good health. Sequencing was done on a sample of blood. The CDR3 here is CASSIPGQNEQYF. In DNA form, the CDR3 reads TGTGCCAGTAGTATCCCCGGCCAGAACGAGCAGTACTTC.